This entry lists 27 T cell receptor beta chains sequenced from one sample in a study of blood T cell repertoires in COVID-19. Profiling relied on immunoSEQ multiplex PCR, and the TCRdb table lists in-frame clones only, not all of them. The sample consists of about 180,000 clones, around 87% of them appearing once. Sample: peripheral blood. The receptors were sampled from a woman under 40 with active or convalescent COVID-19.

The CDR3 DNA reads TGTGCCAGCAGCCTGACAGGGGGAAGCACAGATACGCAGTATTTT. It yields the protein CASSLTGGSTDTQYF. The chain recombines TRBV5-8 with TRBJ2-3, with 9 bases lining up with TRBD1. This CDR3 spans 15 amino acids. Germline assignment: CDR1 SGHTS and CDR2 YDEGEE. J lost 0 bases, V lost 4 bases, and 3 bases had no gene match.

The chain joins TRBV6-1 to TRBJ1-6, with TRBD1 as a possible D gene (5 bases). V was clipped by 0 bases and J by 4 bases, with 16 bases between them. The germline V gene encodes CDR1 MNHNS and CDR2 SASEGT. The CDR3 sequence is 18 residues long. This CDR3 reads CASSEATQGGAYNSPLHF. DNA for the CDR3: TGTGCCAGCAGTGAAGCGACTCAGGGAGGGGCTTATAATTCACCCCTCCACTTT.

This chain uses TRBV3-1 (or the pseudogene TRBV3-2) with TRBJ1-1; D is possibly TRBD1 (5 bases). This CDR3 has 16 amino acids. The V gene's germline CDR1 is LGHDT and CDR2 YNNKEL (reference sequence). Deletions cut 4 bases from V and 0 bases from J, with 15 bases between. Here the CDR3 DNA reads TGTGCCAGCAGCCGTCATTCCAGGGTACTGAACACTGAAGCTTTCTTT. Translating gives CASSRHSRVLNTEAFF.

The rearrangement joins TRBV10-3 to TRBJ2-3, with D perhaps TRBD1 (5 bases). This CDR3 is 12 amino acids long. With 6 bases removed from V and 1 base from J, the gap between germline ends came to 5 bases. Germline-derived CDR1 and CDR2 are ENHRY and SYGVKD. CDR3 sequence: CAIRTGTDTQYF. The CDR3 DNA sequence: TGTGCCATCAGGACAGGCACAGATACGCAGTATTTT.

V gene TRBV2 combines with J gene TRBJ2-7, with D maybe TRBD1 (5 bases). This CDR3 region has 11 residues. Germline V gene sequence: CDR1 SNHLY, CDR2 FYNNEI. Trimming left V 6 bases short and J 7 bases short, with 10 bases between. The CDR3 is CASRRQGEQYF. DNA for the CDR3: TGTGCCAGCAGGCGTCAGGGAGAGCAGTACTTC. The full variable domain, its missing parts supplied by reference TRBV2 and TRBJ2-7, is EPEVTQTPSHQVTQMGQEVILRCVPISNHLYFYWYRQILGQKVEFLVSFYNNEISEKSEIFDDQFSVERPDGSNFTLKIRSTKLEDSAMYFCASRRQGEQYFGPGTRLTVT.

CDR3 residues: CASRGTGVTGELFF. CDR3 sequence (DNA): TGTGCCAGTAGGGGGACAGGGGTGACCGGGGAGCTGTTTTTT. The genes are TRBV19 and TRBJ2-2; 10 bases agree with TRBD1. Per the germline V gene, CDR1 is LNHDA and CDR2 is SQIVND (reference sequence). V shed 6 bases, J shed 5 bases, and the junction held 3 bases outside the gene matches. The CDR3 runs to 14 residues.

This chain connects TRBV4-1 to TRBJ2-7; TRBD2 aligns across 8 bases. This CDR3 contains 14 residues. With 3 bases clipped from V and 4 bases from J, the junction kept 5 bases outside the gene matches. In germline, CDR1 is MGHRA, CDR2 YSYEKL. The CDR3 DNA reads TGCGCCAGCAGCCAGCTGCGGGGGGATTACGAGCAGTACTTC. It specifies CASSQLRGDYEQYF.

The chain has TRBV28 and TRBJ1-4; 10 bases agree with TRBD1. CDR1 is MDHEN and CDR2 is SYDVKM in the germline V gene. Trimming at V came to 7 bases and at J to 6 bases, leaving 2 bases not matched to a gene. The CDR3 is made up of 13 amino acids. The CDR3 sequence is CASTGTGDEKLFF. CDR3 DNA: TGTGCCAGCACCGGGACAGGGGATGAAAAACTGTTTTTT. Variable domain in full (rest from reference TRBV28 and TRBJ1-4): DVKVTQSSRYLVKRTGEKVFLECVQDMDHENMFWYRQDPGLGLRLIYFSYDVKMKEKGDIPEGYSVSREKKERFSLILESASTNQTSMYLCASTGTGDEKLFFGSGTQLSVL.

V is TRBV5-4 and J is TRBJ1-2; TRBD1 agrees at 10 bases. This CDR3 comprises 15 residues. Germline V CDR1 and CDR2: SGHNT, YYREEE (reference sequence). Unmatched junction bases numbered 7, after V lost 0 bases and J lost 8 bases. The CDR3 sequence: CASSLGGQGYEGYTF. The CDR3 coding sequence is TGTGCCAGCAGCTTGGGGGGACAGGGGTACGAAGGCTACACCTTC. The complete variable domain, with remaining parts taken from reference TRBV5-4 and TRBJ1-2, reads ETGVTQSPTHLIKTRGQQVTLRCSSQSGHNTVSWYQQALGQGPQFIFQYYREEENGRGNFPPRFSGLQFPNYSSELNVNALELDDSALYLCASSLGGQGYEGYTFGSGTRLTVV.

The rearrangement uses TRBV3-1 (or the pseudogene TRBV3-2) and TRBJ2-3; 9 nucleotides match TRBD1. V trimming: 4 bases; J trimming: 3 bases; junction bases outside the gene matches: 2. This CDR3 region has 14 residues. The germline gives CDR1 LGHDT, CDR2 YNNKEL (reference sequence). CDR3 DNA: TGTGCCAGCAGCCCGGGACAGGGAACAGATACGCAGTATTTT. The encoded protein is CASSPGQGTDTQYF.

The genes are TRBV6-6 and TRBJ1-2, with 8 bases fitting TRBD1. J gave up 4 bases and V 5 bases, and 6 bases lay outside the gene matches. The CDR3 sequence is 14 residues long. CDR1 is MNHNY, CDR2 SVGAGI, per germline (reference sequence). CDR3 sequence reads: CASSQGQAPYGYTF. The CDR3 DNA sequence: TGTGCCAGCAGTCAGGGACAGGCCCCCTATGGCTACACCTTC.

This clone was recorded a few times. The CDR3 here is CASSVGQGANTIYF. Here the CDR3 DNA reads TGTGCCAGCAGCGTAGGACAGGGGGCGAACACCATATATTTT. This chain connects TRBV9 to TRBJ1-3, with 10 nucleotides matching TRBD1. With V trimmed by 0 bases and J by 7 bases, 1 base remained unmatched. The germline gives CDR1 SGDLS, CDR2 YYNGEE. This CDR3 has 14 residues.

The chain joins TRBV2 to TRBJ2-3, with TRBD2 as a possible D gene (6 bases). Germline CDR1 reads SNHLY; CDR2 reads FYNNEI. V lost 2 bases, J lost 1 base, and 10 bases lay in between. CDR3 size: 15 residues. As DNA, the CDR3 is TGTGCCAGCAGTGAATTGGCTAGCGGCACAGATACGCAGTATTTT. It is translated as CASSELASGTDTQYF.

This clone was detected only a few times. This rearrangement joins TRBV18 to TRBJ1-2; TRBD1 is a possible D gene (5 bases). CDR3 length: 14 residues. Trimming removed 1 base at V and 4 bases at J, with 10 bases between. The germline V gene has CDR1 KGHSH and CDR2 LQKENI. CDR3 sequence: CASSPQDTGYGYTF. In nucleotides, the CDR3 is TGTGCCAGCTCACCACAGGACACCGGCTATGGCTACACCTTC.

A single count supports this clone. The chain joins TRBV9 to TRBJ1-4; TRBD1 agrees at 8 bases. The CDR3 spans 15 residues. Germline V gives CDR1 SGDLS, CDR2 YYNGEE. After removal of 4 bases from V and 7 bases from J, the junction contained 9 bases not matched to a gene. DNA of the CDR3: TGTGCCAGCAGCACCCGGACAGGGAGGAGTGAAAAACTGTTTTTT. It encodes CASSTRTGRSEKLFF.

This clone was found once. This chain joins TRBV6-5 and TRBJ2-7; 8 nucleotides align to TRBD2. The CDR3 has 13 amino acids. With V trimmed by 7 bases and J by 4 bases, 6 bases remained unmatched. Looked up from germline, CDR1 is MNHEY and CDR2 is SVGAGI. The chain's CDR3 is CASKAGAVYEQYF. The CDR3 DNA sequence: TGTGCCAGCAAAGCGGGAGCTGTTTACGAGCAGTACTTC.

V is TRBV30 and J is TRBJ2-1, with D tentatively TRBD2 (5 bases). CDR3 size: 14 residues. Trimming took 5 bases from V and 0 from J, leaving 11 bases between them. Germline CDR1 and CDR2: GTSNPN and SVGIG (reference sequence). CDR3: CAWQRFSSYNEQFF. The CDR3, as DNA: TGTGCCTGGCAGCGGTTTAGCTCCTACAATGAGCAGTTCTTC.

This clone was detected once. The genes are TRBV19 and TRBJ2-1; 12 bases agree with TRBD2. J lost 0 bases, V lost 3 bases, and 18 bases had no gene match. Germline-derived CDR1 and CDR2 are LNHDA and SQIVND (reference sequence). This CDR3 contains 22 residues. CDR3 loop: CASSIPPERTSGVFSSYNEQFF. In DNA, the CDR3 is TGTGCCAGTAGTATCCCCCCTGAACGGACTAGCGGGGTGTTCAGCTCCTACAATGAGCAGTTCTTC. Complete variable domain (other parts from reference TRBV19 and TRBJ2-1): DGGITQSPKYLFRKEGQNVTLSCEQNLNHDAMYWYRQDPGQGLRLIYYSQIVNDFQKGDIAEGYSVSREKKESFPLTVTSAQKNPTAFYLCASSIPPERTSGVFSSYNEQFFGPGTRLTVL.

This sequence joins TRBV28 and TRBJ2-7, with TRBD1 matching over 9 bases. The CDR3 loop spans 15 amino acids. The V gene's germline CDR1 is MDHEN and CDR2 SYDVKM. Losses at the gene ends were 3 bases for V and 3 bases for J; bases not matched to a gene: 6. The CDR3 spells CASSFTGGRIYEQYF. The CDR3 DNA reads TGTGCCAGCAGTTTCACAGGGGGCAGGATCTACGAGCAGTACTTC.

The V gene is TRBV19, the J gene TRBJ1-2; perhaps TRBD1 as D (6 bases). Per germline, CDR1 LNHDA and CDR2 SQIVND (reference sequence). The V end lost 2 bases, the J end lost 2 bases, and 9 bases lay between the germline ends. The CDR3 loop spans 14 amino acids. CDR3 sequence reads: CASSIFDRNYGYTF. CDR3 sequence (DNA): TGTGCCAGTAGTATATTTGACAGGAACTATGGCTACACCTTC.

The chain is built from TRBV27 and TRBJ1-5; perhaps TRBD1 as D (6 bases). The V end lost 1 base, the J end lost 4 bases, and 11 bases lay between the germline ends. Germline V gene sequence: CDR1 MNHEY, CDR2 SMNVEV (reference sequence). There are 15 residues in the CDR3. In nucleotides, the CDR3 is TGTGCCAGCAGTTTATTGGGACAACCGAATCAGCCCCAGCATTTT. It translates to CASSLLGQPNQPQHF.

This clone occurred once. The CDR3 here is CATSDSKGVANYGYTF. The CDR3 region has the DNA TGTGCCACCAGTGATTCTAAGGGGGTTGCTAACTATGGCTACACCTTC. The chain uses TRBV24-1 and TRBJ1-2, with a tentative D call TRBD1 (6 bases). Germline lookup yields CDR1 KGHDR and CDR2 SFDVKD. V was shortened by 2 bases and J by 0 bases, with 12 bases between the two germline ends. The CDR3 is made up of 16 amino acids.

This chain links TRBV7-9 with TRBJ2-7; D is perhaps TRBD1 (5 bases). Germline CDR1 reads SEHNR; CDR2 reads FQNEAQ (reference sequence). The CDR3 is 14 residues long. Trimming removed 1 base from V and 4 bases from J, with 11 bases in between. CDR3 loop: CASSLGSRDYEQYF. The DNA of the CDR3 is TGTGCCAGCAGCTTAGGGAGCAGGGATTACGAGCAGTACTTC.

The chain employs TRBV25-1 and TRBJ1-4; weak D call: TRBD1 (5 bases). The V gene's germline CDR1 is MGHDK and CDR2 SYGVNS. V was clipped by 1 base and J by 7 bases, with 19 bases between them. The CDR3 loop spans 17 amino acids. CDR3 residues: CASSEWGYRREGEKLFF. The CDR3 DNA reads as TGTGCCAGCAGTGAATGGGGATATCGCAGGGAGGGTGAAAAACTGTTTTTT.

The chain recombines TRBV5-6 with TRBJ1-5; no reliable D call. CDR3 length equals 15 residues. From germline, CDR1 is SGHDT and CDR2 YYEEEE. The V gene lost 2 bases and the J gene lost 8 bases, with 17 bases spanning the gap. The CDR3 nucleotides are TGTGCCAGCAGCTTTGCATCGCGACATTACGAGCCCCAGCATTTT. It translates to CASSFASRHYEPQHF.

This rearrangement joins TRBV11-2 to TRBJ1-3, with a weak D call TRBD1 (6 bases). Germline lookup yields CDR1 SGHAT and CDR2 FQNNGV. V was pared by 1 base and J by 0 bases, with 16 bases between. This CDR3 contains 18 residues. Here the CDR3 DNA reads TGTGCCAGCAGCTTAGGAGGACTTAGGGGGAGCTCTGGAAACACCATATATTTT. This encodes CASSLGGLRGSSGNTIYF.

This chain uses TRBV11-2 with TRBJ1-6, with unresolved D. CDR3 length: 18 residues. V lost 1 base, J lost 0 bases, and 13 bases lay in between. Germline CDR1 SGHAT, CDR2 FQNNGV. CDR3 nucleotides: TGTGCCAGCAGCTTAGCGGCACCGGGATTCTCCTATAATTCACCCCTCCACTTT. Translating it yields CASSLAAPGFSYNSPLHF.